The clone carrying this T cell receptor (beta chain) was found many times. This entry is derived from a study of Graves' ophthalmopathy and Graves' hyperthyroidism. TCR beta CDR3 amplification used RNA transcripts. Following a first-round RT-PCR that used HTBI primers, a second-round multiplex PCR was carried out. One entry per CDR3 protein results from TCRdb running MiXCR on the multiplex PCR reads. Altogether hundreds of thousands of distinct CDR3 sequences are present, 13% to 15% being singletons, with the ten largest covering about a tenth. The V gene's germline CDR1 is SGHDN and CDR2 FVKESK. The CDR3 is 13 amino acids. Trimming left V 1 base short and J 3 bases short, with 7 bases between.

Source material: blood. This chain connects TRBV14 to TRBJ2-7; D unresolved. This TCR came from a woman younger than 45 with Graves' ophthalmopathy. The CDR3 loop reads CASSQGAFYEQYF. As DNA, the CDR3 is TGTGCCAGCAGCCAAGGGGCCTTCTACGAGCAGTACTTC.